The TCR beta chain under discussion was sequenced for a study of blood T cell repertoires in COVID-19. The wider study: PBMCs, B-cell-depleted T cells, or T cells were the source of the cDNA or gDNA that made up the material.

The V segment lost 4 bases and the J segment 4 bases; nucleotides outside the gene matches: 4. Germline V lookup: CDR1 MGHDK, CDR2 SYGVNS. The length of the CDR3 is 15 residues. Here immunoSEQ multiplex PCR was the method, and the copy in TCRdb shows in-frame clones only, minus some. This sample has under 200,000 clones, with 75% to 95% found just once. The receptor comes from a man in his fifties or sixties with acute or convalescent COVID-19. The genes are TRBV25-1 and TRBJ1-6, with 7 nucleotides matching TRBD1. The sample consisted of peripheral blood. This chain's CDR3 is CASSATGQYNSPLHF. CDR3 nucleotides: TGTGCCAGCAGTGCCACGGGACAGTATAATTCACCCCTCCACTTT.